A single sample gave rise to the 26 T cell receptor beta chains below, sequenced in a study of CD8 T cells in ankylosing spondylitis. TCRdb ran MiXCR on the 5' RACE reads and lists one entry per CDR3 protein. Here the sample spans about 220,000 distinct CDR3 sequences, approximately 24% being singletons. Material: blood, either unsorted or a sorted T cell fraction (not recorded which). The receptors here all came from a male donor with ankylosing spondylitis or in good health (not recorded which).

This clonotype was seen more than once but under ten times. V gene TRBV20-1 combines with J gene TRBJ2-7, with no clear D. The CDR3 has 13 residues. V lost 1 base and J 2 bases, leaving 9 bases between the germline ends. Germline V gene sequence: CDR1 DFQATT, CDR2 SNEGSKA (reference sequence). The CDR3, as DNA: TGCAGTGCTAGAGCCGCGCGCACCTACGAGCAGTACTTC. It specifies CSARAARTYEQYF.

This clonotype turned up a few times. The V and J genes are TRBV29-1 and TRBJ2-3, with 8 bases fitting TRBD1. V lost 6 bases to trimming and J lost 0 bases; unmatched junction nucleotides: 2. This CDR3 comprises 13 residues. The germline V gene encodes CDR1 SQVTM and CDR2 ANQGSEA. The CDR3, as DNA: TGCAGCGTCGACAGGGGTAGCACAGATACGCAGTATTTT. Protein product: CSVDRGSTDTQYF.

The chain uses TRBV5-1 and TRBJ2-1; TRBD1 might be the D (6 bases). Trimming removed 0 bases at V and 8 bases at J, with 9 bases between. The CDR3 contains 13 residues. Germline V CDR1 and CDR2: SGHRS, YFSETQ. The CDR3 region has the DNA TGCGCCAGCAGCTTGGGACAGGAGGATGAGCAGTTCTTC. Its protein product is CASSLGQEDEQFF. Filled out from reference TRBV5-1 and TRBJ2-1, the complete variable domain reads KAGVTQTPRYLIKTRGQQVTLSCSPISGHRSVSWYQQTPGQGLQFLFEYFSETQRNKGNFPGRFSGRQFSNSRSEMNVSTLELGDSALYLCASSLGQEDEQFFGPGTRLTVL.

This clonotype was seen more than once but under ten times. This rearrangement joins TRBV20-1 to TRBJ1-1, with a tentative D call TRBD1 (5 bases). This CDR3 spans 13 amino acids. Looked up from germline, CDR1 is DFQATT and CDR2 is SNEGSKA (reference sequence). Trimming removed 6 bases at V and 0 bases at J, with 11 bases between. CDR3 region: CSATANLNTEAFF. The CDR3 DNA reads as TGCAGTGCGACAGCGAACCTGAACACTGAAGCTTTCTTT.

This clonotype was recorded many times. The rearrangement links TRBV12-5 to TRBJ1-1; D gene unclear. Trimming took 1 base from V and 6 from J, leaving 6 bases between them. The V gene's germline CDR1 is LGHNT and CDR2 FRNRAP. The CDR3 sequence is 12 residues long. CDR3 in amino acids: CASGLGVSEAFF. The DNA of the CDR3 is TGTGCTAGTGGTTTGGGGGTATCTGAAGCTTTCTTT. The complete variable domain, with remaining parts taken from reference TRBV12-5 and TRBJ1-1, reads DARVTQTPRHKVTEMGQEVTMRCQPILGHNTVFWYRQTMMQGLELLAYFRNRAPLDDSGMPKDRFSAEMPDATLATLKIQPSEPRDSAVYFCASGLGVSEAFFGQGTRLTVV.

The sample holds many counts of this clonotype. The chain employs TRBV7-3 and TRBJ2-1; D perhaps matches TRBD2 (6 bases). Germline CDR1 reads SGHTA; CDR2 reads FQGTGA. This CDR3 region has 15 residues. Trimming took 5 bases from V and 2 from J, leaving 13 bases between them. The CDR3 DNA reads TGTGCCAGCAGCCCCGGGGGTTTACCCTACAATGAGCAGTTCTTC. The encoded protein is CASSPGGLPYNEQFF.

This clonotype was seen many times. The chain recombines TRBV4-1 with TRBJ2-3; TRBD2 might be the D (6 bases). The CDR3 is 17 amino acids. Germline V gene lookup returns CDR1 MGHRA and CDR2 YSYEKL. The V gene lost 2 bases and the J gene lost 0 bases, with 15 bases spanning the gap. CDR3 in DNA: TGCGCCAGCAGCCAATGGGACTTTTCCCATAGCACAGATACGCAGTATTTT. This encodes CASSQWDFSHSTDTQYF.

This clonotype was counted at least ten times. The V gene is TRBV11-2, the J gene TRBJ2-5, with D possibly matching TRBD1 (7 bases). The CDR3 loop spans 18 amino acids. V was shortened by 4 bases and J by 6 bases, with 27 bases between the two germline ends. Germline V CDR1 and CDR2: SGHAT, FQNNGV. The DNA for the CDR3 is TGTGCCAGCAGCTCCAGTAGGGGACAGCGGGCACGCGTCAAGACCCAGTACTTC. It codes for CASSSSRGQRARVKTQYF.

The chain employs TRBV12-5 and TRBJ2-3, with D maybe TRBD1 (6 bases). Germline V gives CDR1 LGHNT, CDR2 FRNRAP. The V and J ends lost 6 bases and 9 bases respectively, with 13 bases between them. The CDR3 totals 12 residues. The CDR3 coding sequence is TGTGCTAGTGGCGACAGGTTTGACACGCAGTATTTT. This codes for CASGDRFDTQYF.

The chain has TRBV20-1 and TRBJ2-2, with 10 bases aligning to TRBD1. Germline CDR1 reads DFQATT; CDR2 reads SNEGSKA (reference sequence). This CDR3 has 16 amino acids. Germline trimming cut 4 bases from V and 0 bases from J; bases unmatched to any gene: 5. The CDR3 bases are TGCAGTGCTACCGGACAGGGGGTATCGAACACCGGGGAGCTGTTTTTT. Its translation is CSATGQGVSNTGELFF.

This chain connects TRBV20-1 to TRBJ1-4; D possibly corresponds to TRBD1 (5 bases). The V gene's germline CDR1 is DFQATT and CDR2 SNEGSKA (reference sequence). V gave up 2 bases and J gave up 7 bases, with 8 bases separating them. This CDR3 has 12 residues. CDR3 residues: CSARQGSEKLFF. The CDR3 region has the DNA TGCAGTGCTAGACAGGGAAGTGAAAAACTGTTTTTT.

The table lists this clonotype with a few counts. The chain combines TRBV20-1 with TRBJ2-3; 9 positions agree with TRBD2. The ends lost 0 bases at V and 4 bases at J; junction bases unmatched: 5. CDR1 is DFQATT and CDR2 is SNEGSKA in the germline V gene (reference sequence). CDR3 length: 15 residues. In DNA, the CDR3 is TGCAGTGCTAGAGAGGCAGCGGGAGGCCCAGATACGCAGTATTTT. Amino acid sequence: CSAREAAGGPDTQYF.

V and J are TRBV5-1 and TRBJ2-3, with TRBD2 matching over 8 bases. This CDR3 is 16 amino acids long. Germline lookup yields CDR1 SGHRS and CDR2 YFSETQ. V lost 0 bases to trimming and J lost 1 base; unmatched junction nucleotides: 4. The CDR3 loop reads CASSLGTSRGTDTQYF. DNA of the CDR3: TGCGCCAGCAGCTTGGGGACTAGCCGGGGCACAGATACGCAGTATTTT.

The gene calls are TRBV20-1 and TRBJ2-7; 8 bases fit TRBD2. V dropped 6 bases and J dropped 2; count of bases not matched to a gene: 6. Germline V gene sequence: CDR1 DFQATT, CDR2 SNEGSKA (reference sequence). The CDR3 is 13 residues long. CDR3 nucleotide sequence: TGCAGTGCAGGGGGACTAGATGCCTACGAGCAGTACTTC. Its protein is CSAGGLDAYEQYF.

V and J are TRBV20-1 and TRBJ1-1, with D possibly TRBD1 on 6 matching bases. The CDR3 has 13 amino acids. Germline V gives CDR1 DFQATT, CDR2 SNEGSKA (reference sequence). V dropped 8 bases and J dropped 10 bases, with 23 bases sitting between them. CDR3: CSTWDKGTVVAFF. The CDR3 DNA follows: TGCAGTACCTGGGACAAAGGCACTGTAGTAGCTTTCTTT.

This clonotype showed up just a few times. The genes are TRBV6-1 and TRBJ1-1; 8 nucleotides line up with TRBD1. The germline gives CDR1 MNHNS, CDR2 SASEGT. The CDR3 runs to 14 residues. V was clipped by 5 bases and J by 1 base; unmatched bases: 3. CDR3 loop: CASSRGTGNTEAFF. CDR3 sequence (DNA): TGTGCCAGCAGTCGCGGGACAGGGAACACTGAAGCTTTCTTT.

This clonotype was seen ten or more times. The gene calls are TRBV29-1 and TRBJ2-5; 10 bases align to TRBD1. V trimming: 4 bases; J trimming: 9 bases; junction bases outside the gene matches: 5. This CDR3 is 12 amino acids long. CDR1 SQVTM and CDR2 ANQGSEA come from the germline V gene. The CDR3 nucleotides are TGCAGCGTTGGTAGGACAGGGGGTTCCCAGTACTTC. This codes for CSVGRTGGSQYF. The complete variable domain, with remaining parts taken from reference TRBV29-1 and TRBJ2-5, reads SAVISQKPSRDICQRGTSLTIQCQVDSQVTMMFWYRQQPGQSLTLIATANQGSEATYESGFVIDKFPISRPNLTFSTLTVSNMSPEDSSIYLCSVGRTGGSQYFGPGTRLLVL.

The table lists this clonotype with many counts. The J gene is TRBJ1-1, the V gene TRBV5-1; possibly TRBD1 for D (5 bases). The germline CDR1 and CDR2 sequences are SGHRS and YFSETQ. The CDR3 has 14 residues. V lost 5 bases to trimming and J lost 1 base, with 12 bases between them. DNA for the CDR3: TGCGCCAGCAGTAGTTGGGGGACGAACACTGAAGCTTTCTTT. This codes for CASSSWGTNTEAFF. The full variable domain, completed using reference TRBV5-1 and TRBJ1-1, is KAGVTQTPRYLIKTRGQQVTLSCSPISGHRSVSWYQQTPGQGLQFLFEYFSETQRNKGNFPGRFSGRQFSNSRSEMNVSTLELGDSALYLCASSSWGTNTEAFFGQGTRLTVV.

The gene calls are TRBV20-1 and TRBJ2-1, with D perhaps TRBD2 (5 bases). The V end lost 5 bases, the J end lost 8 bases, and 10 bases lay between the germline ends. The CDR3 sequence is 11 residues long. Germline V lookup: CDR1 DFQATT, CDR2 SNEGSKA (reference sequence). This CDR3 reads CSAVAGYEQFF. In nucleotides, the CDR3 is TGCAGTGCTGTCGCGGGTTATGAGCAGTTCTTC.

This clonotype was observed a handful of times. The CDR3 reads CASSLVPTAQYF. CDR3 nucleotides: TGTGCCAGCAGTTTAGTCCCAACGGCCCAGTACTTC. The chain has TRBV12-3 or TRBV12-4 and TRBJ2-5; no clear D gene. This CDR3 has 12 residues. Deletions cut 1 base from V and 9 bases from J, with 9 bases between.

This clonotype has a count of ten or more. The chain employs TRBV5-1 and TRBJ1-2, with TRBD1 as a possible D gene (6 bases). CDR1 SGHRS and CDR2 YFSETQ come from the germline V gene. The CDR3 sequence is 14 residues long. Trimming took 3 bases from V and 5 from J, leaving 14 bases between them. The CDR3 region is CASSSTPTGYGYTF. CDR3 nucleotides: TGCGCCAGCAGCTCCACCCCGACAGGATATGGCTACACCTTC.

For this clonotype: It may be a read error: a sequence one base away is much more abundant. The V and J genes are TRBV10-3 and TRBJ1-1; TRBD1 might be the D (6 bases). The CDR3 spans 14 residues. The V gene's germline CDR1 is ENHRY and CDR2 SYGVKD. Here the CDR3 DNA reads TGTGCCATCACCCGGACAGACCAAAACACTGAAGCTCTCTTT. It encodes CAITRTDQNTEALF.

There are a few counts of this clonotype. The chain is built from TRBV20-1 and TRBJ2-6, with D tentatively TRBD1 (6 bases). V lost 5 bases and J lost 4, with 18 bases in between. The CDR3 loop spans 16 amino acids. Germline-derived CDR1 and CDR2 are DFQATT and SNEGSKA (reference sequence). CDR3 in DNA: TGCAGTGCTCGGGATCCCAGGGGCTCCGGGGCCAACGTCCTGACTTTC. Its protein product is CSARDPRGSGANVLTF.

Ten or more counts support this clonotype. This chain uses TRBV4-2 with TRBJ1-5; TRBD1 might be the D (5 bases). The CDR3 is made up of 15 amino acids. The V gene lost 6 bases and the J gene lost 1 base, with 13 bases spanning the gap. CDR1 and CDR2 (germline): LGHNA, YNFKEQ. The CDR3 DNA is TGTGCCAGCAGGCCAACCCGGGACAGCAATCAGCCCCAGCATTTT. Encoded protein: CASRPTRDSNQPQHF.

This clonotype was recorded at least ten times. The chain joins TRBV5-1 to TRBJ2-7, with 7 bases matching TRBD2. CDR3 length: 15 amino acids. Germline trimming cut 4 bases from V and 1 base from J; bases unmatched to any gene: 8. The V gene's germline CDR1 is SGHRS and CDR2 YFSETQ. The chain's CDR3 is CASSTLGGGSYEQYF. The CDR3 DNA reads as TGCGCCAGCAGCACCCTTGGGGGGGGATCCTACGAGCAGTACTTC.

The CDR3 DNA follows: TGCGCCAGCAGCGATCCAAGCAGGTTTGCTTACGAGCAGTACTTC. Its translation: CASSDPSRFAYEQYF. The J gene is TRBJ2-7, the V gene TRBV5-1; D call uncertain. Trimming removed 4 bases from V and 4 bases from J, with 18 bases in between. From germline, CDR1 is SGHRS and CDR2 YFSETQ. The CDR3 covers 15 residues.